The source of this T cell receptor (beta chain) is a study of CD8 T cells in ankylosing spondylitis. General study results and limits: It appeared that ankylosing spondylitis blood was characterized by a TCR beta motif of under ten highly homologous variants. Within matched ankylosing spondylitis synovial fluid, disease-linked clones were reportedly significantly enriched.

Between the trimmed V and J ends, which lost 3 bases and 8 bases, there was a span of 7 bases. This CDR3 is 11 amino acids long. Each TCR beta library was made by quantitative 5'-RACE that incorporated molecular barcodes. TCRdb processed the 5' RACE reads anew with MiXCR; each CDR3 protein has one entry. The repertoire holds a few hundred thousand distinct CDR3 sequences, with 18% as singletons. This clonotype was counted many times. Antigen unknown. The clonotype originates from a male donor with ankylosing spondylitis. The chain has TRBV12-3 or TRBV12-4 and TRBJ1-1; no definite D call. Sequencing was carried out using blood, either unsorted or a sorted T cell fraction (not recorded which). CDR3 protein: CASSFGFEAFF. CDR3 coding DNA: TGTGCCAGCAGTTTCGGATTCGAAGCTTTCTTT.